This T cell receptor beta chain emerged from a study of OX40 agonist ivuxolimab in advanced cancers. The overall study: In this trial design, patients received ivuxolimab intravenously at 0.01 to 10 mg/kg every 2 weeks. Eligibility admitted prior anti-PD-1, anti-PD-L1 or anti-CTLA-4 therapy; 40% to 50% had some. Findings of the study overall: There was clonal expansion of CD4+ and CD8+ blood T cells by week 6 at 0.1 to 3.0 mg/kg.

The repertoire was sequenced with immunoSEQ multiplex PCR; TCRdb's copy has only in-frame clones and lacks some. This sample has approximately 80,000 clones, with roughly 85% found just once. This clone was counted once. Its antigen remains unknown. This CDR3 is built from 16 residues. Germline V gives CDR1 SGHAT, CDR2 FQNNGV. The ends were cut back, 3 bases at V and 1 base at J, with 13 bases in the middle. This TCR derives from an adult with an advanced solid tumor such as melanoma, head and neck, liver or kidney cancer. The V and J genes are TRBV11-2 and TRBJ2-4; the D gene is possibly TRBD2 (6 bases). The material sequenced was CD4+ or CD8+ T cells sorted from blood, taken in a trial of the OX40 agonist ivuxolimab. The CDR3 loop reads CASSFPFAGAKNIQYF. The CDR3 nucleotides read TGTGCCAGCAGCTTCCCGTTCGCGGGGGCCAAAAACATTCAGTACTTC.